This T cell receptor (beta chain) originates from a study of cytomegalovirus exposure and HLA in healthy donors. Study conclusions and caveats: Listed as cytomegalovirus-associated were over 150 TCR beta chains.

Data came from immunoSEQ multiplex PCR; TCRdb stores just in-frame clones and leaves some out. The table lists roughly 150,000 clones, roughly 86% of them singletons. Comment on this clone: Its antigen is unknown.

The germline V gene has CDR1 SQVTM and CDR2 ANQGSEA. CDR3 length: 14 amino acids. V shed 3 bases, J shed 2 bases, and the junction held 4 bases outside the gene matches. The sequenced material came from PBMCs. V usage is TRBV29-1 and J usage is TRBJ2-1, with 7 positions matching TRBD2. The source of this sequence is a man between 18 and 29 years old in good health and CMV-seropositive. DNA for the CDR3: TGCAGCGTTGACGGGAGGACGGCCTACAATGAGCAGTTCTTC. It specifies CSVDGRTAYNEQFF.